This T cell receptor beta chain was recorded in a study of shared clonotypes between healthy human individuals. Sequenced by immunoSEQ multiplex PCR; TCRdb stores in-frame clones only, minus some. The data hold around 1,900,000 clones, with about 94% observed a single time. In the naive CD8 group, cells lacked CD45RO and were positively selected for CCR7, so terminally differentiated effector memory CD45RA+ cells were left out. V lost 7 bases, J lost 3 bases, and 16 bases lay in between. Germline V CDR1 and CDR2: MNHEY, SVGAGI. The CDR3 totals 14 residues. J is TRBJ2-7 and V is TRBV6-5, with D possibly being TRBD2 (5 bases). Sample: naive CD8+ T cells from PBMCs. This receptor was taken from a man younger than 35 in good health. Some clones in this sample may be carry-over from other donors' samples. In DNA form, the CDR3 reads TGTGCCAGCACCGAGGGCAGCAGGAGCTACGAGCAGTACTTC. Translating gives CASTEGSRSYEQYF.